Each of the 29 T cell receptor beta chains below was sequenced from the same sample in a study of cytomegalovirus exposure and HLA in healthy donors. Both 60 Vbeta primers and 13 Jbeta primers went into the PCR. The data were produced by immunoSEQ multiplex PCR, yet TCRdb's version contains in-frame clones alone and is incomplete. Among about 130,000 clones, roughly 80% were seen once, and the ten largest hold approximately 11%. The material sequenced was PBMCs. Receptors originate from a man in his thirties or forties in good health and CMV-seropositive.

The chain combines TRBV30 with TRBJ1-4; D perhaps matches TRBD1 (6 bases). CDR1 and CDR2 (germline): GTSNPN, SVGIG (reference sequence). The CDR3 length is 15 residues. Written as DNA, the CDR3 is TGTGCGGGGGCGAGAGCCCCGCAGTCAAGTGAAAAACTGTTTTTT. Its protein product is CAGARAPQSSEKLFF.

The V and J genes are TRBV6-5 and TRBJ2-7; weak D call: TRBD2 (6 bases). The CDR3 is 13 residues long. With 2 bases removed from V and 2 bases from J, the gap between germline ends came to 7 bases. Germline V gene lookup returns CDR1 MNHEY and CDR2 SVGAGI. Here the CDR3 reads CASSYQRAYEQYF. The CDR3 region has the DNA TGTGCCAGCAGTTACCAGCGGGCCTACGAGCAGTACTTC.

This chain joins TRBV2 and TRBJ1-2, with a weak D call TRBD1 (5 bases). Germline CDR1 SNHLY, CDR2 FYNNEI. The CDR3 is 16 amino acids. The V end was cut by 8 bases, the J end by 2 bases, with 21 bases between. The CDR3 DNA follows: TGTGCCAGCTTTAATGGGCCAGGGCGAAGAAACTATGGCTACACCTTC. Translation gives CASFNGPGRRNYGYTF.

The CDR3 sequence: CASSSSVVTASNQPQHF. In nucleotides, the CDR3 is TGTGCCAGCAGTTCCTCGGTGGTGACAGCGAGCAATCAGCCCCAGCATTTT. The chain joins TRBV28 to TRBJ1-5; D possibly corresponds to TRBD1 (5 bases). From germline, CDR1 is MDHEN and CDR2 SYDVKM. Deletions cut 4 bases from V and 1 base from J, with 17 bases between. The CDR3 runs 17 residues.

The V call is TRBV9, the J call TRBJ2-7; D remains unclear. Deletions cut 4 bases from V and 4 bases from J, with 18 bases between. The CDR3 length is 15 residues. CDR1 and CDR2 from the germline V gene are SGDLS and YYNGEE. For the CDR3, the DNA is TGTGCCAGCAGCCCCTCCGATAGCTTAACGTACGAGCAGTACTTC. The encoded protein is CASSPSDSLTYEQYF.

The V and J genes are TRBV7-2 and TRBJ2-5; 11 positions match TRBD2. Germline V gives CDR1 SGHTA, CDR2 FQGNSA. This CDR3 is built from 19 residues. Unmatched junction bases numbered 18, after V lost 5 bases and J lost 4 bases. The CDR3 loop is CASSPMGMGLAGGLETQYF. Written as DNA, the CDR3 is TGTGCCAGCAGCCCAATGGGGATGGGGCTAGCGGGAGGTTTAGAGACCCAGTACTTC.

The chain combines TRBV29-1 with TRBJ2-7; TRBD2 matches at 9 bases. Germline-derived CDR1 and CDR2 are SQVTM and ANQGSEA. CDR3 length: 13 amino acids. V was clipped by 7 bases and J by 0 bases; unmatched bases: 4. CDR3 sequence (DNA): TGCAGCGCTGCTAGCGGGACCTCCTACGAGCAGTACTTC. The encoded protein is CSAASGTSYEQYF.

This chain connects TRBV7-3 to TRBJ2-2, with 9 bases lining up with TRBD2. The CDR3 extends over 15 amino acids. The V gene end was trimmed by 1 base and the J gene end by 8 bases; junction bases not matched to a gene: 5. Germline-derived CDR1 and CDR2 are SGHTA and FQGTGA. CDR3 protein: CASSLIAGARGELFF. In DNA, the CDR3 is TGTGCCAGCAGCTTAATAGCGGGAGCACGTGGGGAGCTGTTTTTT.

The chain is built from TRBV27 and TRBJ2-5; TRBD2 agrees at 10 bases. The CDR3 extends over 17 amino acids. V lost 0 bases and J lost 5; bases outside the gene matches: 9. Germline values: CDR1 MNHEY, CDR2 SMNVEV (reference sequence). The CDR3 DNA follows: TGTGCCAGCAGTTTATCGGATAGCGGGAGGACGTGGGAGACCCAGTACTTC. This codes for CASSLSDSGRTWETQYF.

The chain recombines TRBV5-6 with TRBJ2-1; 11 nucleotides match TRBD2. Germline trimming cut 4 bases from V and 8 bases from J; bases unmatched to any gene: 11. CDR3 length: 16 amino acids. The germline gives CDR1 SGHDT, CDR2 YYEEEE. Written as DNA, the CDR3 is TGTGCCAGCAGCATACAAACTAGCGGGAGTCTGGATGAGCAGTTCTTC. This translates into CASSIQTSGSLDEQFF.

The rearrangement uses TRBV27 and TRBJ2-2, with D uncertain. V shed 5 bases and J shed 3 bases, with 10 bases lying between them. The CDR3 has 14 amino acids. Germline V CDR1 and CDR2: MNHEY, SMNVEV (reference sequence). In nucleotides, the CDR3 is TGTGCCAGCAGTATGTCCCGGTACACCGGGGAGCTGTTTTTT. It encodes CASSMSRYTGELFF.

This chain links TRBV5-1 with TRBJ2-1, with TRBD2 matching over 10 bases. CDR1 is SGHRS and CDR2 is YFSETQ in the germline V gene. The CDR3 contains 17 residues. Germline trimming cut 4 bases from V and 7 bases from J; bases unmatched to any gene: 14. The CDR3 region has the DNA TGCGCCAGCAGCAAGCCTACTGCTAGCGGGAGTATAAATGAGCAGTTCTTC. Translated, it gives CASSKPTASGSINEQFF.

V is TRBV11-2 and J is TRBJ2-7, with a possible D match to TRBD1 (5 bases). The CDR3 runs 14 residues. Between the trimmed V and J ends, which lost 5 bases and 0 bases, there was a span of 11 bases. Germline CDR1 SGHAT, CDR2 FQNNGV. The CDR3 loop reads CASSRGLSSYEQYF. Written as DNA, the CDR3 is TGTGCCAGCAGCAGGGGTCTTAGCTCCTACGAGCAGTACTTC.

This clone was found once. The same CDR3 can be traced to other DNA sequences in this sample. This CDR3 reads CASSLRGTYEQYF. The CDR3, as DNA: TGTGCCAGCAGTTTAAGGGGGACCTACGAGCAGTACTTC. The rearrangement joins TRBV27 to TRBJ2-7; D might be TRBD1 (6 bases). V lost 2 bases and J lost 2, with 7 bases in between. The CDR3 has 13 residues. Per germline, CDR1 MNHEY and CDR2 SMNVEV (reference sequence).

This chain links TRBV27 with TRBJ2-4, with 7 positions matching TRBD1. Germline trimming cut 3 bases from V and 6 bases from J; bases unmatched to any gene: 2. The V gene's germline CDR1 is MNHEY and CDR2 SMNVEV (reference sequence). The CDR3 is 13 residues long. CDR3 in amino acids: CASSFNRGNIQYF. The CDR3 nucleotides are TGTGCCAGCAGTTTTAACAGGGGAAACATTCAGTACTTC.

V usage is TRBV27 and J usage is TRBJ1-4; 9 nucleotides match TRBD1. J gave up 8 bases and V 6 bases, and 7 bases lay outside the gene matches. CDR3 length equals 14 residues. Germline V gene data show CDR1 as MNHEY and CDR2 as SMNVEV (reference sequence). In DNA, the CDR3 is TGTGCCAGCAGCCTGGACAGGGGAGGAGAAAAACTGTTTTTT. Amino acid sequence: CASSLDRGGEKLFF.

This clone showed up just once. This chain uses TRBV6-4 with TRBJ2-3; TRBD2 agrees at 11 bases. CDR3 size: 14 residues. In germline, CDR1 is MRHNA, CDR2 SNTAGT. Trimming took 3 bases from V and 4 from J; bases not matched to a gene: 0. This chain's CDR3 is CASSEGLAADTQYF. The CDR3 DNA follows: TGTGCCAGCAGTGAGGGACTAGCGGCAGATACGCAGTATTTT.

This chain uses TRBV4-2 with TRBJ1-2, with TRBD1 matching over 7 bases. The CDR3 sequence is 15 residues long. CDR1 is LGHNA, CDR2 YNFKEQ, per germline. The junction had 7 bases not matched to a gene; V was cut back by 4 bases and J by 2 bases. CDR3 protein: CASSPSGTENYGYTF. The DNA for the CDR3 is TGTGCCAGCAGCCCCTCCGGGACAGAAAACTATGGCTACACCTTC.

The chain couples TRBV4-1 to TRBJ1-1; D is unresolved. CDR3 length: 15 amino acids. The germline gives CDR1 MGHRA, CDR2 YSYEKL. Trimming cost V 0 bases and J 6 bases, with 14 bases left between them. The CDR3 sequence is CASSQDSREVAEAFF. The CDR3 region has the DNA TGCGCCAGCAGCCAAGATTCCCGGGAGGTCGCTGAAGCTTTCTTT.

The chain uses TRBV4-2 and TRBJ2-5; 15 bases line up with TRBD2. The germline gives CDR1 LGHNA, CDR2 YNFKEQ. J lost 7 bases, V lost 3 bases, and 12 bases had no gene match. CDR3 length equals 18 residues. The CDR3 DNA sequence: TGTGCCAGCAGCCAGCCGGGGACTAGCGGGAGGACTGAAGGGACCCAGTACTTC. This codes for CASSQPGTSGRTEGTQYF.

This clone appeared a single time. CDR3 nucleotides: TGTGCCAGCAGCCAGACAGGGGAGAGGGGTGAAAAACTGTTTTTT. Its protein is CASSQTGERGEKLFF. The chain recombines TRBV4-2 with TRBJ1-4; 8 bases are a match to TRBD1. V was clipped by 3 bases and J by 7 bases; unmatched bases: 7. The CDR3 consists of 15 residues. Per the germline V gene, CDR1 is LGHNA and CDR2 is YNFKEQ.

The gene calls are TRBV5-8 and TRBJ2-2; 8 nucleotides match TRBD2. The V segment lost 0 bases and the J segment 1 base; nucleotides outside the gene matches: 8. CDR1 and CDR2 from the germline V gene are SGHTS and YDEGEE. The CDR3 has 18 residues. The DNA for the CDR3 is TGTGCCAGCAGCTTGGCCCTAATAGCGGGGATGAACACCGGGGAGCTGTTTTTT. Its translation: CASSLALIAGMNTGELFF.

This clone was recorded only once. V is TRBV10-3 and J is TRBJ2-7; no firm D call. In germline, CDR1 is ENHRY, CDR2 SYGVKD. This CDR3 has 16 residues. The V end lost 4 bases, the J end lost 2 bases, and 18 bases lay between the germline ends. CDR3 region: CAISGRLGRGTYEQYF. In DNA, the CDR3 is TGTGCCATCAGTGGCCGGCTCGGCAGAGGTACCTACGAGCAGTACTTC.

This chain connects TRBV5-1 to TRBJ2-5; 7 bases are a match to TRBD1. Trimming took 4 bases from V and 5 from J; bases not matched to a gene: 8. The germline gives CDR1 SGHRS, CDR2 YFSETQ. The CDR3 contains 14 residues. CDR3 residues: CASSGQVSGETQYF. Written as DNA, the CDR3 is TGCGCCAGCAGCGGACAGGTCTCCGGGGAGACCCAGTACTTC.

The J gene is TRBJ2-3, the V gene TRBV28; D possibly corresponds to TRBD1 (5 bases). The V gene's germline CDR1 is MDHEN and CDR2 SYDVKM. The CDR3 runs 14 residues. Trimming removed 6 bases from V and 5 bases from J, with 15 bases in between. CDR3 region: CASSTVLGLDTQYF. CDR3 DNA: TGTGCCAGCAGCACCGTATTGGGGCTAGATACGCAGTATTTT.

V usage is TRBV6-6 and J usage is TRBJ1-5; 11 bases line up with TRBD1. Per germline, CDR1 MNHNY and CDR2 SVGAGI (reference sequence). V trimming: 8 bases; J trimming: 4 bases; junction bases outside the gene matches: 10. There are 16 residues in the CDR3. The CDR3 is CASGPGQGVQNQPQHF. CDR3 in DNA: TGTGCCAGCGGTCCGGGACAGGGGGTCCAGAATCAGCCCCAGCATTTT.

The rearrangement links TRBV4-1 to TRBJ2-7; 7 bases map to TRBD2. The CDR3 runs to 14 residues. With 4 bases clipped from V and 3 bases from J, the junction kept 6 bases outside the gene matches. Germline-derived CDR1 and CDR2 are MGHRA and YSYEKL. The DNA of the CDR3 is TGCGCCAGCAGCCTAGGGGAGGGTGGCTACGAGCAGTACTTC. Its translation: CASSLGEGGYEQYF.

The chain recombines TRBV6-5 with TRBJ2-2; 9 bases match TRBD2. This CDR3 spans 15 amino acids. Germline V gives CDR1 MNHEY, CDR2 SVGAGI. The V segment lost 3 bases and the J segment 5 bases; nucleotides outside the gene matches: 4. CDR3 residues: CASSYAGGRTGELFF. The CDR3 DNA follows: TGTGCCAGCAGTTATGCGGGAGGGAGAACCGGGGAGCTGTTTTTT.

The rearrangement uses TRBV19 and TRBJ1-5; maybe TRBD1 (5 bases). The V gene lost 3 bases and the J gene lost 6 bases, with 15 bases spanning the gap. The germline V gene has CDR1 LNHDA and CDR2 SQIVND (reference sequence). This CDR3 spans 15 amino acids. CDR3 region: CASSMYQGMGQPQHF. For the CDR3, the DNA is TGTGCCAGTAGTATGTATCAGGGCATGGGTCAGCCCCAGCATTTT.